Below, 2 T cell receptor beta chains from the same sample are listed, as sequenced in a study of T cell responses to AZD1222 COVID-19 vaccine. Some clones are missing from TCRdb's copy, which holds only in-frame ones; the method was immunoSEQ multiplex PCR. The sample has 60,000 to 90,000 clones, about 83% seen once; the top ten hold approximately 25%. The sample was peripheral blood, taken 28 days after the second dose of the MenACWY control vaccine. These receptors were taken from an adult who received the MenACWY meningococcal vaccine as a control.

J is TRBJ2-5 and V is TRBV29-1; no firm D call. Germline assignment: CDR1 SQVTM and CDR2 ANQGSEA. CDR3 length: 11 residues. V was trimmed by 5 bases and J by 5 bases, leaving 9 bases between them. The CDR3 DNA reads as TGCAGCGTTTCCGCTCCGGAGACCCAGTACTTC. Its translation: CSVSAPETQYF.

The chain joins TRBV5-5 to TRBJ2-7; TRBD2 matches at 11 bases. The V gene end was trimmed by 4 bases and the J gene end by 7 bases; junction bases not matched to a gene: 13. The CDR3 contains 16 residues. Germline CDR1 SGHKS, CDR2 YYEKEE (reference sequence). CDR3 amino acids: CASSPGVGLAEGEQYF. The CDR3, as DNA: TGTGCCAGCAGCCCGGGAGTGGGACTAGCGGAGGGGGAGCAGTACTTC.